The 23 T cell receptor beta chains below all came from one sample that was sequenced in a study of CD8 T cells in Susac syndrome. With random hexamers, reverse transcription was performed on about 0.5 to 1 ug of RNA. MiXCR, run by TCRdb on the immunoSEQ multiplex PCR reads, gives a single entry per CDR3 protein. The repertoire holds around 300,000 distinct CDR3 sequences, with 92% as singletons. The source material was CD4+ T cells from PBMCs. The receptors originated from a human donor with multiple sclerosis.

The chain carries TRBV2 and TRBJ2-5; either TRBD1 or TRBD2 may fit D (5 bases each). This CDR3 is built from 14 residues. The germline CDR1 and CDR2 sequences are SNHLY and FYNNEI. Trimming took off 4 bases at V and 7 bases at J, with 16 bases between the two ends. The CDR3 is CASSGVSGAGTQYF. The CDR3 DNA follows: TGTGCCAGCAGTGGGGTATCCGGGGCTGGGACCCAGTACTTC.

This rearrangement joins TRBV7-9 to TRBJ2-6; D may match TRBD1 or TRBD2 (6 bases each). Looked up from germline, CDR1 is SEHNR and CDR2 is FQNEAQ (reference sequence). Trimming removed 5 bases from V and 4 bases from J, with 12 bases in between. The CDR3 length is 15 residues. CDR3 nucleotides: TGTGCCAGCAGCCCGGGGGCTGCCGGGGCCAACGTCCTGACTTTC. This translates into CASSPGAAGANVLTF. The full variable domain, in which reference TRBV7-9 and TRBJ2-6 provide the parts outside the CDR3, is DTGVSQNPRHKITKRGQNVTFRCDPISEHNRLYWYRQTLGQGPEFLTYFQNEAQLEKSRLLSDRFSAERPKGSFSTLEIQRTEQGDSAMYLCASSPGAAGANVLTFGAGSRLTVL.

This rearrangement joins TRBV5-4 to TRBJ2-7; D may correspond to TRBD1 or TRBD2 (5 bases each). V was pared by 4 bases and J by 0 bases, with 8 bases between. CDR1 SGHNT and CDR2 YYREEE come from the germline V gene (reference sequence). The length of the CDR3 is 13 residues. The DNA of the CDR3 is TGTGCCAGCAGCGCAGGGAGCTCCTACGAGCAGTACTTC. Encoded protein: CASSAGSSYEQYF.

V usage is TRBV19 and J usage is TRBJ2-1; D not resolved. Germline CDR1 and CDR2: LNHDA and SQIVND (reference sequence). The CDR3 consists of 11 residues. V was cut by 3 bases and J by 6 bases, with 3 bases left in between. The CDR3 protein is CASSILNEQFF. CDR3 coding DNA: TGTGCCAGTAGTATCCTCAATGAGCAGTTCTTC. The variable domain in full, with the rest retrieved from reference TRBV19 and TRBJ2-1, is DGGITQSPKYLFRKEGQNVTLSCEQNLNHDAMYWYRQDPGQGLRLIYYSQIVNDFQKGDIAEGYSVSREKKESFPLTVTSAQKNPTAFYLCASSILNEQFFGPGTRLTVL.

This clonotype was seen more than once but under ten times. V and J are TRBV11-2 and TRBJ2-4, with 10 bases matching TRBD2. Losses at the gene ends were 5 bases for V and 13 bases for J; bases not matched to a gene: 5. Germline V lookup: CDR1 SGHAT, CDR2 FQNNGV. CDR3 size: 12 residues. CDR3 DNA sequence: TGTGCCAGCAGCCTACTAGCGGGGAGCCAGTACTTC. It codes for CASSLLAGSQYF.

This clonotype has just one count. The V and J genes are TRBV11-3 and TRBJ2-5; the D is unclear. Germline V CDR1 and CDR2: SGHNT, YENEEA. Trimming removed 1 base at V and 4 bases at J, with 7 bases between. CDR3 length: 13 residues. The CDR3 is CASSLVSGETQYF. CDR3 nucleotide sequence: TGTGCCAGCAGCTTAGTATCTGGAGAGACCCAGTACTTC.

Turning to this clonotype: A junction boundary mismatches the germline segment, possibly from a read error. This CDR3 is CASSPAWRGRTGNTVYF. CDR3 bases: TGTGCCAGCAGCCCCGCTTGGCGGGGTCGGACTGGAAACACCGTATATTTT. The V gene is TRBV9, the J gene TRBJ1-3; D is unresolved. The CDR3 is made up of 17 amino acids. Germline V lookup: CDR1 SGDLS, CDR2 YYNGEE.

The rearrangement links TRBV29-1 to TRBJ2-3, with D uncertain. The V end was cut by 7 bases, the J end by 3 bases, with 17 bases between. The CDR3 has 14 residues. Germline values: CDR1 SQVTM, CDR2 ANQGSEA. CDR3 sequence (DNA): TGCAGCGCTGTTCTGTTCGGCCGTACAGATACGCAGTATTTT. Translating it yields CSAVLFGRTDTQYF.

This rearrangement joins TRBV7-2 to TRBJ1-5, with a tentative D call TRBD1 (5 bases). The CDR3 contains 15 residues. V was pared by 2 bases and J by 7 bases, with 15 bases between. The germline V gene encodes CDR1 SGHTA and CDR2 FQGNSA. In nucleotides, the CDR3 is TGTGCCAGCAGCTTATTGTTCGAGGGGTTCCAGCCCCAGCATTTT. Its translation: CASSLLFEGFQPQHF.

The chain couples TRBV12-3 or TRBV12-4 to TRBJ2-1, with 9 bases identical to TRBD2. CDR3 length: 14 amino acids. With V trimmed by 11 bases and J by 10 bases, 15 bases remained unmatched. CDR3 DNA: TGTGCCGACACTGAGATAGCGGGAGTAAGGGAGCAGTTCTTC. It is translated as CADTEIAGVREQFF.

The rearrangement joins TRBV11-2 to TRBJ1-5; D is unresolved. CDR1 SGHAT and CDR2 FQNNGV come from the germline V gene. The V gene lost 1 base and the J gene lost 6 bases, with 10 bases spanning the gap. CDR3 length: 14 residues. The CDR3 region has the DNA TGTGCCAGCAGCTTAGGGCCAGTCGGTCAGCCCCAGCATTTT. Translating gives CASSLGPVGQPQHF.

The chain recombines TRBV5-1 with TRBJ1-1; D call uncertain. Trimming pared 0 bases from V and 3 bases from J, leaving 18 bases between. The V gene's germline CDR1 is SGHRS and CDR2 YFSETQ. This CDR3 has 17 residues. CDR3 sequence reads: CASSLARQVYGDTEAFF. The CDR3 bases are TGCGCCAGCAGCTTGGCCCGTCAGGTGTACGGTGACACTGAAGCTTTCTTT.

In nucleotides, the CDR3 is TGCAGTGCCCCCAGCGTGGCAGGGATTTCCTACGAGCAGTACTTC. Its translation: CSAPSVAGISYEQYF. J is TRBJ2-7 and V is TRBV20-1, with D possibly being TRBD1 (5 bases). This CDR3 contains 15 residues. The V end was cut by 6 bases, the J end by 1 base, with 19 bases between. Germline values: CDR1 DFQATT, CDR2 SNEGSKA (reference sequence).

The genes are TRBV7-2 and TRBJ1-2; tentative D call: TRBD1 (5 bases). V lost 4 bases, J lost 7 bases, and 19 bases lay in between. The CDR3 totals 15 residues. Germline CDR1 SGHTA, CDR2 FQGNSA. Here the CDR3 reads CASSSDSNVSPGYTF. CDR3 in DNA: TGTGCCAGCAGCTCCGACAGCAATGTGTCGCCTGGCTACACCTTC.

The table lists this clonotype with a count of one. The genes are TRBV7-6 and TRBJ2-2; TRBD1 agrees at 8 bases. Unmatched junction bases numbered 9, after V lost 5 bases and J lost 4 bases. The CDR3 runs to 16 residues. Germline V CDR1 and CDR2: SGHVS, FNYEAQ. This CDR3 is CASSLGQGSVTGELFF. CDR3 nucleotides: TGTGCCAGCAGCCTAGGACAGGGTTCGGTCACCGGGGAGCTGTTTTTT. Using reference TRBV7-6 and TRBJ2-2 for the parts outside the CDR3, the full variable domain is GAGVSQSPRYKVTKRGQDVALRCDPISGHVSLYWYRQALGQGPEFLTYFNYEAQQDKSGLPNDRFSAERPEGSISTLTIQRTEQRDSAMYRCASSLGQGSVTGELFFGEGSRLTVL.

The J gene is TRBJ2-1, the V gene TRBV2; maybe TRBD1 (6 bases). This CDR3 has 15 residues. Deletions cut 7 bases from V and 7 bases from J, with 20 bases between. Germline CDR1 is SNHLY and CDR2 is FYNNEI. In DNA, the CDR3 is TGTGCCAGCACGGGTGGCAGGGGCCTTCTAAATGAGCAGTTCTTC. Translated, it gives CASTGGRGLLNEQFF. The full variable domain, with the rest looked up from reference TRBV2 and TRBJ2-1, is EPEVTQTPSHQVTQMGQEVILRCVPISNHLYFYWYRQILGQKVEFLVSFYNNEISEKSEIFDDQFSVERPDGSNFTLKIRSTKLEDSAMYFCASTGGRGLLNEQFFGPGTRLTVL.

The genes are TRBV19 and TRBJ2-1; D is uncertain. Trimming took 2 bases from V and 5 from J, leaving 10 bases between them. The CDR3 covers 14 residues. The germline V gene has CDR1 LNHDA and CDR2 SQIVND (reference sequence). CDR3: CASSIPASHNEQFF. The CDR3 nucleotides read TGTGCCAGTAGTATACCGGCTAGTCACAATGAGCAGTTCTTC.

The chain couples TRBV18 to TRBJ1-5; D gene unclear. The CDR3 has 13 residues. The V end was cut by 1 base, the J end by 5 bases, with 6 bases between. Germline lookup yields CDR1 KGHSH and CDR2 LQKENI. This chain's CDR3 is CASSPQDYQPQHF. As DNA, the CDR3 is TGTGCCAGCTCACCACAGGATTATCAGCCCCAGCATTTT. Full variable domain (outside the CDR3, taken from reference TRBV18 and TRBJ1-5): NAGVMQNPRHLVRRRGQEARLRCSPMKGHSHVYWYRQLPEEGLKFMVYLQKENIIDESGMPKERFSAEFPKEGPSILRIQQVVRGDSAAYFCASSPQDYQPQHFGDGTRLSIL.

The CDR3 region is CASSLGGDRDEKLFF. CDR3 DNA sequence: TGCGCCAGCAGCTTGGGGGGGGACAGGGACGAAAAACTGTTTTTT. This chain joins TRBV5-1 and TRBJ1-4, with 9 bases identical to TRBD1. The CDR3 loop spans 15 amino acids. Trimming removed 0 bases from V and 8 bases from J; junction bases left unmatched: 5. The germline V gene has CDR1 SGHRS and CDR2 YFSETQ. Complete variable domain (other parts from reference TRBV5-1 and TRBJ1-4): KAGVTQTPRYLIKTRGQQVTLSCSPISGHRSVSWYQQTPGQGLQFLFEYFSETQRNKGNFPGRFSGRQFSNSRSEMNVSTLELGDSALYLCASSLGGDRDEKLFFGSGTQLSVL.

This sequence joins TRBV7-8 and TRBJ1-4; D ambiguous. CDR3 length equals 14 residues. Trimming pared 4 bases from V and 4 bases from J, leaving 10 bases between. Germline V gene sequence: CDR1 SGHVS, CDR2 FQNEAQ. The CDR3 region is CASSSPDGNEKLFF. The CDR3 nucleotides read TGTGCCAGCAGCTCCCCCGACGGTAATGAAAAACTGTTTTTT. Full variable domain (outside the CDR3, taken from reference TRBV7-8 and TRBJ1-4): GAGVSQSPRYKVAKRGQDVALRCDPISGHVSLFWYQQALGQGPEFLTYFQNEAQLDKSGLPSDRFFAERPEGSVSTLKIQRTQQEDSAVYLCASSSPDGNEKLFFGSGTQLSVL.

The rearrangement uses TRBV12-3 or TRBV12-4 and TRBJ2-4; D uncertain. The CDR3 totals 15 residues. The V and J ends lost 5 bases and 2 bases respectively, with 13 bases between them. The CDR3 region is CASSPPGFPKNIQYF. CDR3 DNA: TGTGCCAGCAGTCCGCCCGGATTTCCCAAAAACATTCAGTACTTC.

J is TRBJ2-7 and V is TRBV2; D unresolved. The germline gives CDR1 SNHLY, CDR2 FYNNEI. CDR3 size: 13 residues. Trimming cost V 6 bases and J 6 bases, with 15 bases left between them. CDR3 in amino acids: CASRSDDLGEQYF. The CDR3 DNA reads as TGTGCCAGCAGGTCGGACGACCTCGGCGAGCAGTACTTC.

The V gene is TRBV7-9, the J gene TRBJ2-7, with a tentative D call TRBD1 (5 bases). V was clipped by 5 bases and J by 0 bases, with 14 bases between them. Germline CDR1 reads SEHNR; CDR2 reads FQNEAQ (reference sequence). This CDR3 region has 15 residues. CDR3 sequence (DNA): TGTGCCAGCAGCCCCCAGGGAAGTGCCTCCTACGAGCAGTACTTC. It translates to CASSPQGSASYEQYF.